A single sample is the source of the 23 T cell receptor beta chains below, sequenced in a study of cytomegalovirus exposure and HLA in healthy donors. PCR was performed using 60 Vbeta and 13 Jbeta primers. This table comes from immunoSEQ multiplex PCR, and its TCRdb copy is limited to in-frame clones, with some not included. The table records about 160,000 clones, over 60% of them present only once. The specimen sequenced was PBMCs. All receptors come from a woman aged 18-29 years in good health and CMV-seronegative.

The chain employs TRBV28 and TRBJ1-5, with 12 bases identical to TRBD1. CDR3 length: 19 residues. The V gene end was trimmed by 1 base and the J gene end by 2 bases; junction bases not matched to a gene: 9. The germline V gene encodes CDR1 MDHEN and CDR2 SYDVKM. The CDR3, as DNA: TGTGCCAGCAGTTTATATTTTGGGACAGGGGGCTGGGGCAATCAGCCCCAGCATTTT. The encoded protein is CASSLYFGTGGWGNQPQHF.

The V and J genes are TRBV5-4 and TRBJ1-3, with 9 positions matching TRBD1. The CDR3 has 15 amino acids. Per germline, CDR1 SGHNT and CDR2 YYREEE (reference sequence). V was pared by 3 bases and J by 4 bases, with 5 bases of the junction left unmatched. The CDR3 DNA is TGTGCCAGCAGCTCCCGGACAGGGGAGGGAAACACCATATATTTT. This gives the protein CASSSRTGEGNTIYF.

This sequence joins TRBV5-5 and TRBJ2-3; D possibly corresponds to TRBD2 (6 bases). Germline V gives CDR1 SGHKS, CDR2 YYEKEE (reference sequence). This CDR3 contains 16 residues. V gave up 3 bases and J gave up 0 bases, with 14 bases separating them. The CDR3 protein is CASSSGTQLSTDTQYF. CDR3 in DNA: TGTGCCAGCAGCTCCGGGACTCAACTTAGCACAGATACGCAGTATTTT.

V and J are TRBV10-2 and TRBJ2-1, with 7 positions matching TRBD1. V shed 10 bases and J 4 bases; nucleotides not matched to a gene: 13. CDR3 length: 15 amino acids. The germline V gene has CDR1 WSHSY and CDR2 SAAADI. Here the CDR3 reads CATPAAGTEYNEQFF. For the CDR3, the DNA is TGCGCCACCCCCGCGGCCGGGACAGAGTACAATGAGCAGTTCTTC.

This chain joins TRBV19 and TRBJ2-5, with D maybe TRBD2 (5 bases). The germline gives CDR1 LNHDA, CDR2 SQIVND (reference sequence). V dropped 1 base and J dropped 2 bases, with 20 bases sitting between them. The CDR3 is 18 amino acids. The CDR3 sequence is CASSIVDLTDSKQETQYF. DNA of the CDR3: TGTGCCAGTAGTATAGTGGATCTTACGGACTCAAAGCAAGAGACCCAGTACTTC.

The rearrangement links TRBV7-9 to TRBJ2-3; 7 nucleotides match TRBD1. The length of the CDR3 is 16 residues. With V trimmed by 5 bases and J by 2 bases, 10 bases remained unmatched. Germline-derived CDR1 and CDR2 are SEHNR and FQNEAQ (reference sequence). The CDR3 DNA sequence: TGTGCCAGCAGCCGACGGACAGGAGAATCCACAGATACGCAGTATTTT. Translated: CASSRRTGESTDTQYF.

This chain connects TRBV7-2 to TRBJ2-5, with D unclear. The length of the CDR3 is 13 residues. Germline CDR1 reads SGHTA; CDR2 reads FQGNSA. The V end was cut by 5 bases, the J end by 1 base, with 8 bases between. CDR3 in amino acids: CASSIVIQETQYF. The CDR3 DNA sequence: TGTGCCAGCAGCATAGTAATCCAAGAGACCCAGTACTTC. Drawing the rest from reference TRBV7-2 and TRBJ2-5, the complete variable domain is GAGVSQSPSNKVTEKGKDVELRCDPISGHTALYWYRQSLGQGLEFLIYFQGNSAPDKSGLPSDRFSAERTGGSVSTLTIQRTQQEDSAVYLCASSIVIQETQYFGPGTRLLVL.

This clone showed up just once. The genes are TRBV7-2 and TRBJ1-3; D is unresolved. V lost 4 bases to trimming and J lost 1 base, with 5 bases between them. Germline CDR1 SGHTA, CDR2 FQGNSA. This CDR3 contains 13 residues. The CDR3, as DNA: TGTGCCAGCAGCTCCCTTTCTGGAAACACCATATATTTT. This translates into CASSSLSGNTIYF.

The chain combines TRBV5-4 with TRBJ1-2, with D unclear. Germline loops: CDR1 SGHNT, CDR2 YYREEE (reference sequence). This CDR3 contains 15 residues. V was shortened by 2 bases and J by 6 bases, with 17 bases between the two germline ends. CDR3 sequence (DNA): TGTGCCAGCAGCTTAGTCTGGGAGGAAGAGGATGGCTACACCTTC. Its translation is CASSLVWEEEDGYTF.

The sample holds a few counts of this clone. This sequence joins TRBV7-9 and TRBJ2-5, with a tentative D call TRBD2 (6 bases). The CDR3 totals 13 residues. The germline V gene encodes CDR1 SEHNR and CDR2 FQNEAQ (reference sequence). Between the trimmed V and J ends, which lost 4 bases and 13 bases, there was a span of 19 bases. For the CDR3, the DNA is TGTGCCAGCAGCTACGGGGGTGCTAGTGATCCGTACTTC. This codes for CASSYGGASDPYF.

The chain links TRBV19 to TRBJ2-6; D not resolved. There are 16 residues in the CDR3. V was cut by 3 bases and J by 0 bases, with 9 bases left in between. Germline CDR1 reads LNHDA; CDR2 reads SQIVND (reference sequence). Written as DNA, the CDR3 is TGTGCCAGTAGTATTATCCCCGGCTCTGGGGCCAACGTCCTGACTTTC. This sequence encodes CASSIIPGSGANVLTF.

CDR3 region: CASSPGTEQFF. In nucleotides, the CDR3 is TGTGCCAGCAGTCCCGGGACAGAGCAGTTCTTC. The V gene is TRBV27, the J gene TRBJ2-1; possibly TRBD1 for D (6 bases). Germline V gene data show CDR1 as MNHEY and CDR2 as SMNVEV (reference sequence). This CDR3 spans 11 amino acids. The germline V and J ends were trimmed by 5 bases and 10 bases, with 9 bases remaining between them.

This clone is a singleton in its sample. V and J are TRBV19 and TRBJ1-6; a weak D match, TRBD1 (5 bases). This CDR3 contains 16 residues. Deletions cut 5 bases from V and 5 bases from J, with 16 bases between. The germline gives CDR1 LNHDA, CDR2 SQIVND (reference sequence). The CDR3 loop is CASSLIRQLNNSPLHF. The DNA of the CDR3 is TGTGCCAGTAGTCTGATTCGACAGCTAAATAATTCACCCCTCCACTTT. The entire variable domain, with the rest obtained from reference TRBV19 and TRBJ1-6, is as follows: DGGITQSPKYLFRKEGQNVTLSCEQNLNHDAMYWYRQDPGQGLRLIYYSQIVNDFQKGDIAEGYSVSREKKESFPLTVTSAQKNPTAFYLCASSLIRQLNNSPLHFGNGTRLTVT.

This clone was found once. The V call is TRBV10-3, the J call TRBJ2-4, with 10 bases aligning to TRBD1. The CDR3 covers 15 residues. From germline, CDR1 is ENHRY and CDR2 SYGVKD. Trimming at V came to 4 bases and at J to 4 bases, leaving 4 bases not matched to a gene. Here the CDR3 DNA reads TGTGCCATCAGTGGGGACAGGGGCGAGAAAAACATTCAGTACTTC. The encoded protein is CAISGDRGEKNIQYF.

The rearrangement links TRBV30 to TRBJ1-4; the D is unclear. Trimming left V 3 bases short and J 2 bases short, with 10 bases between. Germline values: CDR1 GTSNPN, CDR2 SVGIG (reference sequence). CDR3 length: 14 amino acids. CDR3 in amino acids: CAWSRLGTNEKLFF. The DNA of the CDR3 is TGTGCCTGGAGCCGCCTAGGCACTAATGAAAAACTGTTTTTT.

The chain joins TRBV7-9 to TRBJ2-5; TRBD2 matches at 13 bases. This CDR3 has 17 residues. The germline CDR1 and CDR2 sequences are SEHNR and FQNEAQ (reference sequence). The V gene end was trimmed by 5 bases and the J gene end by 5 bases; junction bases not matched to a gene: 11. CDR3 protein: CASSLGTSGDGRETQYF. The CDR3 nucleotides are TGTGCCAGCAGCCTTGGGACTAGCGGGGACGGGAGGGAGACCCAGTACTTC.

This clone appeared a single time. The V gene is TRBV18, the J gene TRBJ2-1; 7 positions match TRBD2. This CDR3 spans 14 amino acids. Per germline, CDR1 KGHSH and CDR2 LQKENI. V lost 5 bases to trimming and J lost 3 bases; unmatched junction nucleotides: 4. The CDR3 protein is CASSSSGVYNEQFF. For the CDR3, the DNA is TGTGCCAGCTCATCTAGCGGCGTCTACAATGAGCAGTTCTTC.

The chain is built from TRBV7-6 and TRBJ2-1; 12 nucleotides line up with TRBD1. The CDR3 contains 17 residues. CDR1 is SGHVS and CDR2 is FNYEAQ in the germline V gene. The junction had 8 bases not matched to a gene; V was cut back by 2 bases and J by 6 bases. CDR3 nucleotides: TGTGCCAGCAGCTTAAGATCCCGGGACAGGGGGCTCAATGAGCAGTTCTTC. This gives the protein CASSLRSRDRGLNEQFF.

The V call is TRBV6-1, the J call TRBJ1-1; D ambiguous. Per the germline V gene, CDR1 is MNHNS and CDR2 is SASEGT. The V end lost 1 base, the J end lost 0 bases, and 15 bases lay between the germline ends. This CDR3 spans 17 amino acids. CDR3 DNA sequence: TGTGCCAGCAGTGAAGTGCGGGTTGGGCAAGTGAACACTGAAGCTTTCTTT. It yields the protein CASSEVRVGQVNTEAFF.

V usage is TRBV2 and J usage is TRBJ1-2, with 9 bases identical to TRBD1. J lost 1 base, V lost 4 bases, and 13 bases had no gene match. Germline V CDR1 and CDR2: SNHLY, FYNNEI. This CDR3 has 18 amino acids. Here the CDR3 DNA reads TGTGCCAGCAGTGGGTACAGGGGGCGAAGCGGGGATAACTATGGCTACACCTTC. Translated: CASSGYRGRSGDNYGYTF.

This clone has only a few counts. This chain connects TRBV28 to TRBJ2-1, with a weak D call TRBD2 (6 bases). V dropped 3 bases and J dropped 5 bases, with 14 bases sitting between them. The CDR3 has 15 residues. The germline CDR1 and CDR2 sequences are MDHEN and SYDVKM. In DNA, the CDR3 is TGTGCCAGCAGTTTCTCCACGGCGGGGAACAATGAGCAGTTCTTC. Protein: CASSFSTAGNNEQFF.

This chain uses TRBV4-3 with TRBJ2-1, with 9 bases fitting TRBD2. V shed 0 bases and J 10 bases; nucleotides not matched to a gene: 4. The germline gives CDR1 LGHNA, CDR2 YSLEER. The length of the CDR3 is 14 residues. The chain's CDR3 is CASSQDSLAGEQFF. The CDR3 coding sequence is TGCGCCAGCAGCCAAGATAGCCTAGCGGGAGAGCAGTTCTTC.

This clone was counted ten times or more. The rearrangement joins TRBV28 to TRBJ2-7; tentative D call: TRBD2 (5 bases). V was clipped by 6 bases and J by 3 bases, with 15 bases between them. The germline V gene encodes CDR1 MDHEN and CDR2 SYDVKM. This CDR3 has 14 amino acids. The CDR3 loop is CASSPSTGNYEQYF. The CDR3 DNA reads TGTGCCAGCAGCCCCTCTACGGGAAACTACGAGCAGTACTTC.